This TCR beta chain appears in the sequencing data of a study of early T cells in non-severe SARS-CoV-2 infection. On the study more broadly: Sequencing of unsorted whole blood was done on bulk RNA, leaving chains unpaired.

The study, taken as a whole, reports: Missing private and CD4 specificities, VDJdb matching favored anti-spike CD8 responses.

The CDR3 totals 14 residues. CDR1 is MNHEY, CDR2 SVGEGT, per germline. V shed 0 bases and J shed 3 bases, with 8 bases lying between them. In this sample, this clonotype turned up many times. The antigen is undetermined. As part of library construction, unique molecular identifiers were attached to individual cDNA molecules. TCRdb processed the 5' RACE reads anew with MiXCR; each CDR3 protein has one entry. Among about 27,000 distinct CDR3 sequences listed, about 4.6% were seen once. Sequencing used whole blood. The rearrangement uses TRBV6-2 or TRBV6-3 and TRBJ1-1, with D perhaps matching TRBD1 (5 bases). This receptor was obtained from an adult who was a healthcare worker with PCR-confirmed SARS-CoV-2 infection or an uninfected control (not recorded which). This chain's CDR3 is CASSYSGGDTEAFF. CDR3 bases: TGTGCCAGCAGTTACTCAGGAGGGGACACTGAAGCTTTCTTT.